The source of this T cell receptor beta chain is a study of CXCR3-negative and CXCR3-positive naive CD8 T cells. The overall study: Sequencing yielded about 150 million TRB reads, roughly 1.5 +/- 0.3 million per library. Overall study results and limits: Hydrophobicity was higher for TRB CDR3s found in CXCR3-positive naive cells than in CXCR3-negative naive cells. Naive CXCR3-negative cells resembled naive CXCR3-positive cells in TRBV-TRBJ usage; memory cells differed.

Germline V gives CDR1 SGHDT, CDR2 YYEEEE. This CDR3 region has 14 residues. At around 300,000 cells each, triplicate sorts were carried out for each CD8+ T cell subset. The naive CD8+ gate required CD45RO-CCR7+CD27+CD95- phenotype. In regard to this clonotype: Its cognate antigen is unknown.

UMI-tagged TRB cDNA libraries were built via 5' RACE. TCRdb re-called the 5' RACE reads; one entry per CDR3 protein, DNA not given. The table for this sample gives 150,000 or so distinct CDR3 sequences. Source material: naive CXCR3+ CD8+ T cells from blood. Subset reported: CD45RO-CCR7+CD27+CD95- naive CD8+ T cells expressing CXCR3 (TNR3+). This TCR came from a human donor in good health. Some clones in this sample may be carry-over from other donors' samples. V is TRBV5-6 and J is TRBJ1-1. The CDR3 sequence is CASSSGGDYTEAFF.